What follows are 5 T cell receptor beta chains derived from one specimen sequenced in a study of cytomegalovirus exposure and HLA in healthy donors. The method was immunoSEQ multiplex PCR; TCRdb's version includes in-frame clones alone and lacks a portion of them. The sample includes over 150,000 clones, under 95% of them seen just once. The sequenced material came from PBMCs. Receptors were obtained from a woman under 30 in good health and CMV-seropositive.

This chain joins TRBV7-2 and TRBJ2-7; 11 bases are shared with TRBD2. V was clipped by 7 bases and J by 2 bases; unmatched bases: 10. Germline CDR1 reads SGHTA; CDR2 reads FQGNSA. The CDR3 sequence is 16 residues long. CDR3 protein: CASTGLAGGRPYEQYF. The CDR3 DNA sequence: TGTGCCAGCACCGGACTAGCGGGTGGACGGCCCTACGAGCAGTACTTC.

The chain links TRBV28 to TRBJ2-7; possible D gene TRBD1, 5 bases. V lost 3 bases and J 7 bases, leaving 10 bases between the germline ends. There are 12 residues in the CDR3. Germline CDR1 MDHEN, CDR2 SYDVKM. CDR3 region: CASSLPQGEQYF. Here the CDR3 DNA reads TGTGCCAGCAGTTTGCCGCAGGGTGAGCAGTACTTC.

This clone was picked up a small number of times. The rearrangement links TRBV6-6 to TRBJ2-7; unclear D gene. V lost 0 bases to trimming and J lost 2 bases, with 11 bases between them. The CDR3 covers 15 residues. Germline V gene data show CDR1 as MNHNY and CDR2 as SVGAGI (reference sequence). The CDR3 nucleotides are TGTGCCAGCAGTTACTCGGTGAGACAAACCTACGAGCAGTACTTC. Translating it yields CASSYSVRQTYEQYF.

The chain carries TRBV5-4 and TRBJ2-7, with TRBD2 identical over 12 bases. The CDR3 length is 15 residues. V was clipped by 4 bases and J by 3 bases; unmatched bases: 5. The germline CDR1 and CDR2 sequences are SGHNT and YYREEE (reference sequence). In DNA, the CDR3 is TGTGCCAGCAGCATCCGACTAGCGGGGGTCTACGAGCAGTACTTC. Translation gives CASSIRLAGVYEQYF.

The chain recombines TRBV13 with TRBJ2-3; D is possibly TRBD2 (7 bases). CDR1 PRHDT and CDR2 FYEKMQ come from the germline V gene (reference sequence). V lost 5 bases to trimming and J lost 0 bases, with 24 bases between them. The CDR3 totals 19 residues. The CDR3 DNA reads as TGTGCCAGCAGCGTCGAGGGGGGTCAAGCGGGGACTAGCACAGATACGCAGTATTTT. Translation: CASSVEGGQAGTSTDTQYF.